This T cell receptor beta chain was observed in a study of cytomegalovirus exposure and HLA in healthy donors. The V and J ends lost 5 bases and 1 base, in that order; junction bases with no gene match: 2. The CDR3 covers 13 residues. The germline V gene encodes CDR1 SGHRS and CDR2 YFSETQ. Comments on this clone: The target antigen is unknown.

At sampling all donors were nominally healthy, likely with unrecorded immune exposures. Findings of the study overall: High specificity and sensitivity for cytomegalovirus status were reported for the classifier.

The PCR made use of 60 Vbeta and 13 Jbeta primers. Method: immunoSEQ multiplex PCR; TCRdb's copy keeps in-frame clones and lacks some. This table holds more than 95,000 clones. The source is a man aged 40-49 years in good health and CMV-seronegative. This chain links TRBV5-1 with TRBJ1-2; 7 bases map to TRBD1. Sequencing input: PBMCs. The CDR3 sequence is CASSDRDNYGYTF. CDR3 bases: TGCGCCAGCAGTGACAGGGATAACTATGGCTACACCTTC.